These T cell receptor beta chains were read from a single sample in a study of PD-1 blockade in classical Hodgkin lymphoma. Method: immunoSEQ multiplex PCR; TCRdb's copy keeps in-frame clones and lacks some. The sample gives nearly 20,000 clones, 76% of which show up once; around 40% is in the top ten. The material sequenced was peripheral blood mononuclear cells (PBMCs), taken before the fourth cycle of nivolumab. Receptor source: a human donor with classical Hodgkin lymphoma. Each CDR3 is given with its conserved first and last residue. D genes are given only for firm matches. A row's size may be missing; if present it is once, few, many or a size class.

d_gene	v_gene	j_gene	abundance	CDR3nt	CDR3aa
TRBD1	TRBV19	TRBJ2-2	.	TGTGCCAGTAGTATGACCGGGACAGGTAACACCGGGGAGCTGTTTTTT	CASSMTGTGNTGELFF
.	TRBV9	TRBJ2-5	.	TGTGCCAGCAGCGGATGGGAGGAGAAAGAGACCCAGTACTTC	CASSGWEEKETQYF
TRBD2	TRBV9	TRBJ2-7	.	TGTGCCAGCAGCCGTACTAGCGGGGGGGCCTACGAGCAGTACTTC	CASSRTSGGAYEQYF
TRBD1	TRBV7-9	TRBJ2-7	.	TGTGCCAGCGGAAACCGACAGGGGGTAGTGGAGCGGGTGGACGAGCAGTACTTC	CASGNRQGVVERVDEQYF
.	TRBV2	TRBJ1-5	few	TGTGCCAGCACCGACGGGGGAGGACAGCCCCAGCATTTT	CASTDGGGQPQHF
.	TRBV18	TRBJ1-3	.	TGTGCCAGCTCACCAGGGGCTCCTGGAAACACCATATATTTT	CASSPGAPGNTIYF
.	TRBV18	TRBJ2-7	.	TGTGCCAGCTCACCGTCTCACAGGGTAAAGCCCTACGAGCAGTACTTC	CASSPSHRVKPYEQYF
.	TRBV5-4	TRBJ2-1	few	TGTGCCAGCAGCCAGAATTGGGGCAGGAACAATGAGCAGTTCTTC	CASSQNWGRNNEQFF
.	TRBV19	TRBJ1-1	few	TGTGCCAGTAGTAAGGGAGACAGGATCATTGAAGCTTTCTTT	CASSKGDRIIEAFF
.	TRBV2	TRBJ1-3	few	TGTGCCAGCAAGAACAACTCTGGAAACACCATATATTTT	CASKNNSGNTIYF
.	TRBV27	TRBJ2-7	few	TGTGCCAGCAGTTTGGGGATTTCCTACGAGCAGTACTTC	CASSLGISYEQYF
.	TRBV7-8	TRBJ2-3	.	TGTGCCAGCAGCCTTACTAAGGGGGGAGATACGCAGTATTTT	CASSLTKGGDTQYF
.	TRBV7-2	TRBJ2-2	.	TGTGCCAGCAGCTTTGGACTCGATACCGGGGAGCTGTTTTTT	CASSFGLDTGELFF
TRBD2	TRBV7-2	TRBJ2-7	few	TGTGCCAGCAGCTCGGGGGGAGAGCAGTACTTC	CASSSGGEQYF
.	TRBV30	TRBJ1-1	.	TGTGCCTGGACAGGTTTAGGGTTGAACACTGAAGCTTTCTTT	CAWTGLGLNTEAFF
.	TRBV7-8	TRBJ2-6	.	TGTGCCAGCACCTTTTCTGGGGCCAACGTCCTGACTTTC	CASTFSGANVLTF
.	TRBV25-1	TRBJ1-4	.	TGTGCCAGCAGTCGAGAAAGGAGCGCAACTAATGAAAAACTGTTTTTT	CASSRERSATNEKLFF
.	TRBV6-5	TRBJ1-3	.	TGTGCCAGCAGTTATTCCGGGACGGTCGGAAACACCATATATTTT	CASSYSGTVGNTIYF
.	TRBV18	TRBJ2-2	.	TGTGCCAGCTCACCACCGGCGGCGAGGGCGGCCGGGGAGCTGTTTTTT	CASSPPAARAAGELFF
TRBD2	TRBV9	TRBJ2-2	.	TGTGCCAGCAGCCCTAGCGGGGGAAGCACCGGGGAGCTGTTTTTT	CASSPSGGSTGELFF
.	TRBV6-1	TRBJ2-5	.	TGTGCCAGCAGTCCCGGTCAAGAGACCCAGTACTTC	CASSPGQETQYF
TRBD1	TRBV6-5	TRBJ1-3	.	TGTGCCAGCAGCCCCGGGACAGGCAGAAACACCATATATTTT	CASSPGTGRNTIYF
.	TRBV28	TRBJ1-5	.	TGTGCCAGCAGTTTATCCTACAGGTTTAGCAATCAGCCCCAGCATTTT	CASSLSYRFSNQPQHF
.	TRBV6-5	TRBJ1-4	few	TGTGCCAGCAGTTACAGGGGAACTAATGAAAAACTGTTTTTT	CASSYRGTNEKLFF
.	TRBV11-2	TRBJ1-5	.	TGTGCCAGCAGCCCCGCAGGGGAAGATCAGCCCCAGCATTTT	CASSPAGEDQPQHF
.	TRBV7-2	TRBJ2-7	.	TGTGCCAGCAGCTTCACGTCATCCTACGAGCAGTACTTC	CASSFTSSYEQYF
TRBD2	TRBV6-5	TRBJ2-3	.	TGTGCCAGCAGTTACGACGGCGGGGGTACGCAGTATTTT	CASSYDGGGTQYF
.	TRBV19	TRBJ1-1	.	TGTGCCAGTAGTCGGAACAGCCAGAACACTGAAGCTTTCTTT	CASSRNSQNTEAFF
.	TRBV6-1	TRBJ1-4	few	TGTGCCAGCAGTGTAGAGCTTTTGGAACTGTTTTTT	CASSVELLELFF
.	TRBV6-6	TRBJ1-1	.	TGTGCCAGCAGTTACGGGGGGCTAGTGGCTGAAGCTTTCTTT	CASSYGGLVAEAFF
.	TRBV5-1	TRBJ2-3	once	TGCGCCAGCAGCTTGGCAGGGACCACAGATACGCAGTATTTT	CASSLAGTTDTQYF
TRBD1	TRBV30	TRBJ1-1	.	TGTGCCTGGAGTCTAACCGGGACAGGGGTCACTGAAGCTTTCTTT	CAWSLTGTGVTEAFF
.	TRBV11-3	TRBJ1-1	once	TGTGCCAGCAGTTCACGAGCACTGAACACTGAAGCTTTCTTT	CASSSRALNTEAFF
TRBD1	TRBV5-3	TRBJ1-3	.	TGCGCCAGCAGCCTCGGGACAGCTGGAAACACCATATATTTT	CASSLGTAGNTIYF
TRBD2	TRBV19	TRBJ2-7	once	TGTGCCAGTAGTATGGCGGGAGGTCCCTCCTACGAGCAGTACTTC	CASSMAGGPSYEQYF
TRBD2	TRBV6-1	TRBJ2-5	.	TGTGCCAGCAGTGAACGCGGGGAGGGAGAGACCCAGTACTTC	CASSERGEGETQYF
TRBD1	TRBV7-2	TRBJ2-5	.	TGTGCCAGCAGCTTAGGACAGGGGCCCCAAAAGACCCAGTACTTC	CASSLGQGPQKTQYF
.	TRBV5-4	TRBJ1-2	.	TGTGCCAGCAGCTTAGAGGGAACTTACTATGGCTACACCTTC	CASSLEGTYYGYTF
.	TRBV6-5	TRBJ2-1	.	TGTGCCAGCAGTTACCGCCGAAACAATGAGCAGTTCTTC	CASSYRRNNEQFF
TRBD1	TRBV6-1	TRBJ1-1	.	TGTGCCAGCAGTGAAGCCTTACAGGGGGCGGCAGCTTTCTTT	CASSEALQGAAAFF
TRBD1	TRBV7-2	TRBJ1-4	.	TGTGCCAGCAGCACGACAGGGGGTGAAAAACTGTTTTTT	CASSTTGGEKLFF
.	TRBV19	TRBJ1-2	once	.	CASRYSPLTMATPSGYGYTF
TRBD2	TRBV5-1	TRBJ2-1	.	TGCGCCAGCAGCTTGGACGCGGGGGGGTGGTATGAGCAGTTCTTC	CASSLDAGGWYEQFF
TRBD1	TRBV2	TRBJ2-1	.	TGTGCCAGCAGTGAACATCTTTCTCCGAGACAGGGACAGTTCTTC	CASSEHLSPRQGQFF
.	TRBV6-5	TRBJ1-1	.	TGTGCCAGCAGGCGGGGGGATGGGGGCACTGAAGCTTTCTTT	CASRRGDGGTEAFF